The 27 T cell receptor beta chains below all came from one sample that was sequenced in a study of blood T cells in healthy people across ages. A second PCR, run for roughly 7 to 11 cycles, used a sample-barcoded 5' primer plus a J-beta primer mix. Using its own MiXCR run on the 5' RACE reads, TCRdb lists one record per CDR3 protein. The data show 2 million or so distinct CDR3 sequences, about 49% seen once. The source material was blood. The source of these receptors is a woman in her 40s in good health.

The chain couples TRBV10-3 to TRBJ1-4; D may be TRBD1 (5 bases). V was pared by 8 bases and J by 6 bases, with 16 bases between. The CDR3 runs 14 residues. The V gene's germline CDR1 is ENHRY and CDR2 SYGVKD. CDR3 sequence (DNA): TGTGCCATCTCTGCCGGGACTACAGATGAAAAACTGTTTTTT. Translated, it gives CAISAGTTDEKLFF.

This clonotype was counted once. V is TRBV10-3 and J is TRBJ2-5; weak D call: TRBD2 (6 bases). The end of the DNA fits TRBJ2-7 better, so the J call may be wrong. The CDR3 covers 14 residues. CDR1 ENHRY and CDR2 SYGVKD come from the germline V gene. The CDR3 spells CAISRGMRAGEQYF. The CDR3 region has the DNA TGTGCCATCAGCCGGGGGATGAGGGCTGGCGAGCAGTACTTC.

The chain has TRBV5-1 and TRBJ2-5; 8 nucleotides align to TRBD1. Germline CDR1 and CDR2: SGHRS and YFSETQ. The J segment lost 4 bases and the V segment lost 4 bases, leaving 9 bases of the junction unmatched. The CDR3 contains 15 residues. CDR3 amino acids: CASSGATGVRETQYF. The CDR3 DNA sequence: TGCGCCAGCAGCGGGGCGACAGGGGTTCGAGAGACCCAGTACTTC. The full variable domain, completed using reference TRBV5-1 and TRBJ2-5, is KAGVTQTPRYLIKTRGQQVTLSCSPISGHRSVSWYQQTPGQGLQFLFEYFSETQRNKGNFPGRFSGRQFSNSRSEMNVSTLELGDSALYLCASSGATGVRETQYFGPGTRLLVL.

The genes are TRBV9 and TRBJ1-1, with D possibly matching TRBD1 (5 bases). Trimming stripped 0 bases from V and 0 bases from J, with 12 bases between. The CDR3 consists of 16 residues. The germline gives CDR1 SGDLS, CDR2 YYNGEE. CDR3 coding DNA: TGTGCCAGCAGCGTAGCAGGGACGTACATGAACACTGAAGCTTTCTTT. Translated, it gives CASSVAGTYMNTEAFF.

This clonotype was counted only a few times. The chain recombines TRBV20-1 with TRBJ2-4; D unresolved. V was trimmed by 5 bases and J by 0 bases, leaving 11 bases between them. Germline CDR1 is DFQATT and CDR2 is SNEGSKA (reference sequence). The CDR3 sequence is 14 residues long. The DNA for the CDR3 is TGCAGTGCTCTCCAGGACCTAGCCAAAAACATTCAGTACTTC. It yields the protein CSALQDLAKNIQYF.

The genes are TRBV7-8 and TRBJ2-2; D possibly corresponds to TRBD1 (5 bases). Trimming took 5 bases from V and 2 from J, leaving 18 bases between them. The germline V gene encodes CDR1 SGHVS and CDR2 FQNEAQ. The CDR3 contains 17 residues. CDR3 DNA: TGTGCCAGCAGCCCGGGTCAGACAGCTATCAACACCGGGGAGCTGTTTTTT. Encoded protein: CASSPGQTAINTGELFF.

This chain connects TRBV2 to TRBJ2-3, with a possible D match to TRBD2 (5 bases). CDR1 and CDR2 (germline): SNHLY, FYNNEI. Trimming left V 6 bases short and J 3 bases short, with 13 bases between. CDR3 length: 14 amino acids. CDR3 sequence reads: CASSAILGTDTQYF. For the CDR3, the DNA is TGTGCCAGCAGCGCAATACTAGGGACAGATACGCAGTATTTT.

This chain uses TRBV12-3 or TRBV12-4 with TRBJ1-6; the D is unclear. This CDR3 contains 16 residues. V lost 4 bases and J 0 bases, leaving 10 bases between the germline ends. CDR3 residues: CASSSPKSSYNSPLHF. The DNA for the CDR3 is TGTGCCAGCAGTTCCCCCAAGAGCTCCTATAATTCACCCCTCCACTTT.

The chain recombines TRBV29-1 with TRBJ2-5, with D possibly being TRBD2 (5 bases). CDR1 is SQVTM and CDR2 is ANQGSEA in the germline V gene. The CDR3 runs to 13 residues. V was cut by 3 bases and J by 6 bases, with 14 bases left in between. CDR3 amino acids: CSVEMDSPKTQYF. In nucleotides, the CDR3 is TGCAGCGTTGAGATGGACTCTCCTAAGACCCAGTACTTC.

V and J are TRBV20-1 and TRBJ1-6; D gene unclear. The CDR3 consists of 15 residues. V was shortened by 2 bases and J by 0 bases, with 8 bases between the two germline ends. Looked up from germline, CDR1 is DFQATT and CDR2 is SNEGSKA (reference sequence). CDR3 amino acids: CSARPSYSYNSPLHF. The CDR3 DNA follows: TGCAGTGCTAGACCGTCCTACTCCTATAATTCACCCCTCCACTTT.

The sample holds a few counts of this clonotype. The chain carries TRBV29-1 and TRBJ2-5; D might be TRBD2 (7 bases). Trimming removed 3 bases at V and 5 bases at J, with 13 bases between. CDR3 length equals 13 residues. Germline CDR1 is SQVTM and CDR2 is ANQGSEA. In DNA, the CDR3 is TGCAGCGTTGATAAGGGGGGGAGGGAGACCCAGTACTTC. Its translation: CSVDKGGRETQYF.

V usage is TRBV18 and J usage is TRBJ2-7; TRBD1 matches 9 bases. TRBJ2-4 matches the DNA end more closely, so the J call is doubtful. The CDR3 is 17 amino acids. Germline V lookup: CDR1 KGHSH, CDR2 LQKENI. CDR3 bases: TGTGCCAGCTCACCGCCGAGGACAGGGGCGGCCAAAAACATTCAGTACTTC. This translates into CASSPPRTGAAKNIQYF.

The chain carries TRBV20-1 and TRBJ1-5; 8 bases are a match to TRBD1. The ends lost 3 bases at V and 6 bases at J; junction bases unmatched: 4. The CDR3 has 13 residues. The germline V gene has CDR1 DFQATT and CDR2 SNEGSKA (reference sequence). CDR3 nucleotide sequence: TGCAGTGCTAGGAACAGGGGGGCTCAGCCCCAGCATTTT. Translation gives CSARNRGAQPQHF.

The chain couples TRBV6-5 to TRBJ2-3; D is unclear. CDR3 size: 14 residues. Germline V gene data show CDR1 as MNHEY and CDR2 as SVGAGI. Trimming cost V 5 bases and J 1 base, with 10 bases left between them. The CDR3 protein is CASSIPGRTDTQYF. DNA of the CDR3: TGTGCCAGCAGTATCCCTGGACGCACAGATACGCAGTATTTT.

This rearrangement joins TRBV2 to TRBJ2-7; D is possibly TRBD1 (6 bases). The end of the DNA aligns better with TRBJ2-5, so the J call may be wrong. The CDR3 sequence is 16 residues long. Germline-derived CDR1 and CDR2 are SNHLY and FYNNEI. The CDR3 bases are TGTGCCAGCAGACCAAGGTGGACAGCGAAGGGGGAGACCCAGTACTTC. It specifies CASRPRWTAKGETQYF.

This chain links TRBV20-1 with TRBJ2-7, with 10 positions matching TRBD2. The J call may be incorrect, as the DNA end agrees better with TRBJ2-4. This CDR3 is built from 15 residues. Per the germline V gene, CDR1 is DFQATT and CDR2 is SNEGSKA (reference sequence). The CDR3 loop reads CSARGSGGRGDIQYF. CDR3 in DNA: TGCAGTGCTAGAGGTAGCGGGGGGCGAGGGGACATTCAGTACTTC.

The rearrangement links TRBV7-2 to TRBJ1-1, with D hard to call. Trimming took 4 bases from V and 1 from J, leaving 19 bases between them. The CDR3 has 17 amino acids. From germline, CDR1 is SGHTA and CDR2 FQGNSA. The CDR3 sequence is CASSSISQVTKNTEAFF. In DNA, the CDR3 is TGTGCCAGCAGCTCCATTTCTCAGGTCACCAAGAACACTGAAGCTTTCTTT. Based on the CDR3 plus reference TRBV7-2 and TRBJ1-1, the full variable domain is GAGVSQSPSNKVTEKGKDVELRCDPISGHTALYWYRQSLGQGLEFLIYFQGNSAPDKSGLPSDRFSAERTGGSVSTLTIQRTQQEDSAVYLCASSSISQVTKNTEAFFGQGTRLTVV.

Points on this clonotype: Germline and junction disagree at one end, which may indicate a read error. V gene TRBV27 combines with J gene TRBJ2-3; TRBD1 matches at 11 bases. Germline V gene data show CDR1 as MNHEY and CDR2 as SMNVEV (reference sequence). The CDR3 is 17 residues long. CDR3 DNA sequence: TGTGCCAGCAGTTTCTCCGGGACAGGGGGTAGCACGGATACGCAGTATTTT. This translates into CASSFSGTGGSTDTQYF.

V is TRBV6-1 and J is TRBJ2-3; 8 bases agree with TRBD1. The CDR3 is made up of 17 amino acids. Germline assignment: CDR1 MNHNS and CDR2 SASEGT. V gave up 6 bases and J gave up 2 bases; unmatched junction bases: 13. CDR3 nucleotide sequence: TGTGCCAGCAGCCCCCCCAGGACAGGGACAACCACAGATACGCAGTATTTT. Translating it yields CASSPPRTGTTTDTQYF.

This clonotype was counted a few times. The chain couples TRBV4-3 to TRBJ1-1; possible D gene TRBD1, 5 bases. CDR1 and CDR2 from the germline V gene are LGHNA and YSLEER. V lost 0 bases, J lost 10 bases, and 18 bases lay in between. The CDR3 contains 15 residues. CDR3 protein: CASSQEHQGAAPAFF. CDR3 in DNA: TGCGCCAGCAGCCAAGAGCATCAGGGAGCGGCTCCAGCTTTCTTT.

The chain employs TRBV7-2 and TRBJ2-5, with D unclear. The CDR3 has 13 residues. V shed 6 bases and J shed 3 bases, with 11 bases lying between them. Germline-derived CDR1 and CDR2 are SGHTA and FQGNSA. The CDR3 coding sequence is TGTGCCAGCAGGCCTCGGACGGAAGAGACCCAGTACTTC. Translation: CASRPRTEETQYF.

This clonotype was observed at least ten times. This chain connects TRBV4-2 to TRBJ2-5, with TRBD2 matching over 11 bases. This CDR3 is 16 amino acids long. Germline-derived CDR1 and CDR2 are LGHNA and YNFKEQ. V shed 2 bases, J shed 5 bases, and the junction held 7 bases outside the gene matches. The CDR3 DNA reads TGTGCCAGCAGCCAAAACCTAGCGGGGGGACGTGAGACCCAGTACTTC. It specifies CASSQNLAGGRETQYF.

This clonotype was found a few times. CDR3 residues: CASSHASGSTDTQYF. CDR3 DNA sequence: TGCGCCAGCAGCCACGCTAGCGGTAGCACAGATACGCAGTATTTT. This chain joins TRBV4-3 and TRBJ2-3; 7 bases fit TRBD2. V shed 3 bases and J 0 bases; nucleotides not matched to a gene: 3. Germline loops: CDR1 LGHNA, CDR2 YSLEER. The CDR3 contains 15 residues.

J is TRBJ2-1 and V is TRBV13; 11 bases are shared with TRBD2. Unmatched junction bases numbered 6, after V lost 1 base and J lost 4 bases. The CDR3 has 17 residues. Germline V lookup: CDR1 PRHDT, CDR2 FYEKMQ (reference sequence). CDR3 sequence: CASSLVAGGPGYNEQFF. The CDR3 DNA sequence: TGTGCCAGCAGCTTAGTAGCGGGGGGGCCCGGGTACAATGAGCAGTTCTTC.

This clonotype turned up a few times. The V gene is TRBV11-2, the J gene TRBJ2-3; D remains ambiguous. CDR3 size: 15 residues. Germline values: CDR1 SGHAT, CDR2 FQNNGV. V gave up 0 bases and J gave up 5 bases, with 12 bases separating them. The CDR3 DNA reads as TGTGCCAGCAGCTTAGATCTGATTGTGGTAGATACGCAGTATTTT. This codes for CASSLDLIVVDTQYF. Variable domain in full (rest from reference TRBV11-2 and TRBJ2-3): EAGVAQSPRYKIIEKRQSVAFWCNPISGHATLYWYQQILGQGPKLLIQFQNNGVVDDSQLPKDRFSAERLKGVDSTLKIQPAKLEDSAVYLCASSLDLIVVDTQYFGPGTRLTVL.

This chain connects TRBV4-3 to TRBJ2-5, with D hard to call. Trimming pared 0 bases from V and 7 bases from J, leaving 9 bases between. Germline CDR1 LGHNA, CDR2 YSLEER. CDR3 length: 13 amino acids. CDR3 amino acids: CASSQDPVATQYF. The CDR3 bases are TGCGCCAGCAGCCAAGACCCGGTAGCGACCCAGTACTTC.

The V gene is TRBV15, the J gene TRBJ2-6, with 7 bases matching TRBD1. The CDR3 runs 18 residues. V was pared by 1 base and J by 0 bases, with 6 bases of the junction left unmatched. Germline V gene lookup returns CDR1 LNHNV and CDR2 YYDKDF (reference sequence). DNA of the CDR3: TGTGCCACCAGCAGAGGGTATGCAGGGGGCTCTGGGGCCAACGTCCTGACTTTC. Translated: CATSRGYAGGSGANVLTF.